Presented here are 32 T cell receptor beta chains from one specimen sequenced in a study of Graves' ophthalmopathy and Graves' hyperthyroidism. Amplified TCR beta CDR3 regions were obtained using RNA transcripts as template. RT-PCR in the first round used HTBI primers; a second-round multiplex PCR followed. TCRdb processed the multiplex PCR reads anew with MiXCR; each CDR3 protein has one entry. The sample holds approximately 1.2 million distinct CDR3 sequences; 35% to 40% are singletons and the top ten take over 8.5%. Source material: peripheral blood or thyroid tissue (not recorded which). These receptors were collected from an adult man with Graves' hyperthyroidism.

V is TRBV3-1 and J is TRBJ2-7; D may be TRBD1 (6 bases). Between the trimmed V and J ends, which lost 1 base and 5 bases, there was a span of 12 bases. The CDR3 sequence is 14 residues long. Germline CDR1 and CDR2: LGHDT and YNNKEL (reference sequence). In nucleotides, the CDR3 is TGTGCCAGCAGCCAAGCACAGGGATCGCACGAGCAGTACTTC. This encodes CASSQAQGSHEQYF.

The chain is built from TRBV6-5 and TRBJ2-7, with D perhaps TRBD2 (5 bases). Germline CDR1 is MNHEY and CDR2 is SVGAGI. V dropped 6 bases and J dropped 5 bases, with 14 bases sitting between them. The CDR3 length is 13 residues. The CDR3 coding sequence is TGTGCCAGCAGCTACACGGGGTTCAACGAGCAGTACTTC. Its translation is CASSYTGFNEQYF.

This chain links TRBV12-3 or TRBV12-4 with TRBJ1-2; D is uncertain. V lost 6 bases and J lost 4, with 15 bases in between. This CDR3 is 14 amino acids long. The CDR3 spells CASRVGTDSYGYTF. CDR3 DNA: TGTGCCAGCAGGGTGGGAACAGACTCCTATGGCTACACCTTC.

The chain carries TRBV7-3 and TRBJ2-5; 7 nucleotides match TRBD1. This CDR3 has 16 amino acids. The V gene's germline CDR1 is SGHTA and CDR2 FQGTGA. V shed 8 bases and J 1 base; nucleotides not matched to a gene: 13. In DNA, the CDR3 is TGTGCCAGCTCACCTCTCCCGAGGACAGGCCAAGAGACCCAGTACTTC. Translated, it gives CASSPLPRTGQETQYF.

The chain combines TRBV5-1 with TRBJ2-2; TRBD2 aligns across 11 bases. Germline CDR1 reads SGHRS; CDR2 reads YFSETQ. The CDR3 sequence is 16 residues long. After removal of 4 bases from V and 0 bases from J, the junction contained 2 bases not matched to a gene. The CDR3 loop is CASSKTSGANTGELFF. CDR3 DNA: TGCGCCAGCAGCAAGACTAGCGGGGCGAACACCGGGGAGCTGTTTTTT.

As for this clonotype: A much larger clonotype is one base distant, so this may be a read error. This chain joins TRBV7-2 and TRBJ2-5, with D perhaps matching TRBD2 (6 bases). Germline CDR1 SGHTA, CDR2 FQGNSA. The V end was cut by 5 bases, the J end by 7 bases, with 14 bases between. The CDR3 is made up of 13 amino acids. CDR3 nucleotides: TGTGCCAGCAGCACCTGGACTAAAGGGACCCAGTACTTC. It translates to CASSTWTKGTQYF.

This chain uses TRBV29-1 with TRBJ1-6, with D possibly matching TRBD1 (6 bases). CDR3 size: 14 residues. Trimming took 5 bases from V and 0 from J, leaving 8 bases between them. The V gene's germline CDR1 is SQVTM and CDR2 ANQGSEA. The CDR3, as DNA: TGCAGCGTTAGGGGGGCCTCCTATAATTCACCCCTCCACTTT. As protein: CSVRGASYNSPLHF.

This clonotype was seen a handful of times. The genes are TRBV6-1 and TRBJ2-7; 8 bases fit TRBD2. CDR1 and CDR2 (germline): MNHNS, SASEGT. J lost 3 bases, V lost 3 bases, and 1 base had no gene match. The CDR3 sequence is 13 residues long. CDR3 bases: TGTGCCAGCAGTGACACTAGCGGCTACGAGCAGTACTTC. Protein sequence: CASSDTSGYEQYF.

The V gene is TRBV6-5, the J gene TRBJ2-5, with a tentative D call TRBD2 (6 bases). Germline CDR1 reads MNHEY; CDR2 reads SVGAGI. This CDR3 comprises 15 residues. Trimming took 3 bases from V and 7 from J, leaving 18 bases between them. CDR3 sequence reads: CASSYRTIPWGTQYF. The CDR3 nucleotides read TGTGCCAGCAGTTATCGGACTATACCTTGGGGGACCCAGTACTTC.

This rearrangement joins TRBV12-3 or TRBV12-4 to TRBJ1-3; no clear D. Trimming removed 8 bases at V and 0 bases at J, with 11 bases between. The CDR3 consists of 14 residues. The CDR3 loop is CASCLLISGNTIYF. The CDR3 coding sequence is TGTGCCAGCTGTCTCCTAATCTCTGGAAACACCATATATTTT.

J is TRBJ2-5 and V is TRBV2; D uncertain. CDR3 length: 15 residues. Germline-derived CDR1 and CDR2 are SNHLY and FYNNEI. V gave up 2 bases and J gave up 5 bases, with 15 bases separating them. The CDR3 region has the DNA TGTGCCAGCAGTGAATTTCCGGAGCCTCGGGAGACCCAGTACTTC. The encoded protein is CASSEFPEPRETQYF. Looking up the rest from reference TRBV2 and TRBJ2-5 gives the full variable domain: EPEVTQTPSHQVTQMGQEVILRCVPISNHLYFYWYRQILGQKVEFLVSFYNNEISEKSEIFDDQFSVERPDGSNFTLKIRSTKLEDSAMYFCASSEFPEPRETQYFGPGTRLLVL.

The chain's CDR3 is CAWELRDRVELFF. The CDR3 region has the DNA TGTGCCTGGGAATTACGGGACAGGGTTGAGCTGTTTTTT. The genes are TRBV30 and TRBJ2-2; 9 bases map to TRBD1. The CDR3 totals 13 residues. V trimming: 5 bases; J trimming: 11 bases; junction bases outside the gene matches: 9. CDR1 and CDR2 from the germline V gene are GTSNPN and SVGIG (reference sequence).

The rearrangement joins TRBV7-9 to TRBJ2-5, with TRBD1 as a possible D gene (6 bases). Germline V gene lookup returns CDR1 SEHNR and CDR2 FQNEAQ (reference sequence). With 5 bases removed from V and 1 base from J, the gap between germline ends came to 11 bases. The CDR3 is 14 residues long. The CDR3 nucleotides are TGTGCCAGCAGCCACCGGGACATCCAAGAGACCCAGTACTTC. Translation gives CASSHRDIQETQYF.

V is TRBV4-1 and J is TRBJ2-5, with TRBD1 matching over 8 bases. The CDR3 sequence is 16 residues long. CDR1 MGHRA and CDR2 YSYEKL come from the germline V gene. With 2 bases clipped from V and 5 bases from J, the junction kept 10 bases outside the gene matches. Here the CDR3 DNA reads TGCGCCAGCAGCCAACACGCCTCGGGACAGGAGGAGACCCAGTACTTC. It codes for CASSQHASGQEETQYF.

There are a few counts of this clonotype. The chain carries TRBV10-3 and TRBJ1-1; 10 positions match TRBD1. Germline trimming cut 0 bases from V and 1 base from J; bases unmatched to any gene: 5. The CDR3 runs 17 residues. The germline gives CDR1 ENHRY, CDR2 SYGVKD. The CDR3 DNA reads as TGTGCCATCAGTGAGTCTCGGACAGGGGGTAGGAACACTGAAGCTTTCTTT. Translation: CAISESRTGGRNTEAFF.

This chain links TRBV5-2 with TRBJ2-5; the D call in the table, TRBD1, was not verified against the DNA. TRBV5-2 is given as a pseudogene. The CDR3 is 14 amino acids. The chain's CDR3 is CASKPGDSQETQYF. CDR3 nucleotides: TGTGCCAGCAAGCCGGGGGACAGTCAAGAGACCCAGTACTTC.

About this clonotype itself: The junction shows a germline mismatch at one end, possibly a read error. CDR3 sequence (DNA): TGTGCCAGCAGTTTAGCACAGGGTAGGGCCAACACCATATATTTT. The encoded protein is CASSLAQGRANTIYF. The rearrangement joins TRBV7-2 to TRBJ1-3; possible D gene TRBD1, 6 bases. Germline V gives CDR1 SGHTA, CDR2 FQGNSA. There are 15 residues in the CDR3. The variable domain in full, completed from reference TRBV7-2 and TRBJ1-3, reads GAGVSQSPSNKVTEKGKDVELRCDPISGHTALYWYRQSLGQGLEFLIYFQGNSAPDKSGLPSDRFSAERTGGSVSTLTIQRTQQEDSAVYLCASSLAQGRANTIYFGEGSWLTVV.

This rearrangement joins TRBV28 to TRBJ1-3; unclear D gene. Trimming cost V 2 bases and J 0 bases, with 11 bases left between them. There are 16 residues in the CDR3. Germline-derived CDR1 and CDR2 are MDHEN and SYDVKM. CDR3 residues: CASSLLAMLSGNTIYF. Written as DNA, the CDR3 is TGTGCCAGCAGTTTACTGGCGATGCTCTCTGGAAACACCATATATTTT. The variable domain in full, completed from reference TRBV28 and TRBJ1-3, reads DVKVTQSSRYLVKRTGEKVFLECVQDMDHENMFWYRQDPGLGLRLIYFSYDVKMKEKGDIPEGYSVSREKKERFSLILESASTNQTSMYLCASSLLAMLSGNTIYFGEGSWLTVV.

This clonotype was counted at least ten times. The chain carries TRBV20-1 and TRBJ1-6; no clear D gene. Germline CDR1 is DFQATT and CDR2 is SNEGSKA (reference sequence). This CDR3 region has 14 residues. V lost 1 base and J lost 8, with 12 bases in between. The CDR3, as DNA: TGCAGTGCTAGAGGGTTTAGGACGGATTCACCCCTCCACTTT. Protein product: CSARGFRTDSPLHF.

The rearrangement uses TRBV2 and TRBJ1-5; 7 positions match TRBD1. This CDR3 has 14 residues. Germline CDR1 reads SNHLY; CDR2 reads FYNNEI. Unmatched junction bases numbered 8, after V lost 8 bases and J lost 4 bases. The CDR3 coding sequence is TGTGCCAGCGCAGACAGGGTAATTAATCAGCCCCAGCATTTT. Amino acids: CASADRVINQPQHF.

This clonotype was detected many times. The chain employs TRBV2 and TRBJ2-7; D remains ambiguous. Trimming cost V 6 bases and J 0 bases, with 9 bases left between them. The CDR3 runs to 13 residues. Germline values: CDR1 SNHLY, CDR2 FYNNEI. The CDR3, as DNA: TGTGCCAGCAGGGACGGCAACTCCTACGAGCAGTACTTC. Protein: CASRDGNSYEQYF. The full variable domain, with the rest looked up from reference TRBV2 and TRBJ2-7, is EPEVTQTPSHQVTQMGQEVILRCVPISNHLYFYWYRQILGQKVEFLVSFYNNEISEKSEIFDDQFSVERPDGSNFTLKIRSTKLEDSAMYFCASRDGNSYEQYFGPGTRLTVT.

This clonotype was seen at least ten times. This chain links TRBV9 with TRBJ1-1; D is perhaps TRBD1 (6 bases). CDR3 length: 14 residues. Looked up from germline, CDR1 is SGDLS and CDR2 is YYNGEE. V lost 5 bases and J 0 bases, leaving 11 bases between the germline ends. CDR3 bases: TGTGCCAGCAGTTTAGGGGGACTGAACACTGAAGCTTTCTTT. It specifies CASSLGGLNTEAFF.

This clonotype was seen only a few times. CDR3 sequence reads: CASSQVPPHGNTEAFF. The CDR3 DNA reads TGTGCCAGCAGCCAAGTTCCTCCACACGGGAACACTGAAGCTTTCTTT. The V and J genes are TRBV3-1 and TRBJ1-1; D gene unclear. The length of the CDR3 is 16 residues. CDR1 LGHDT and CDR2 YNNKEL come from the germline V gene (reference sequence). V was clipped by 1 base and J by 1 base, with 13 bases between them.

This clonotype was observed a few times. The chain employs TRBV12-3 or TRBV12-4 and TRBJ2-5; 9 nucleotides align to TRBD2. The ends lost 6 bases at V and 2 bases at J; junction bases unmatched: 13. The CDR3 is 17 amino acids. CDR3 in amino acids: CASSPAQTSGGQETQYF. CDR3 nucleotide sequence: TGTGCCAGCAGCCCAGCCCAGACTAGCGGAGGACAAGAGACCCAGTACTTC.

This clonotype was seen at least ten times. The CDR3 reads CASSARAGGPYEQYF. The CDR3 DNA reads TGTGCCAGTAGTGCTCGAGCGGGAGGGCCCTACGAGCAGTACTTC. V usage is TRBV19 and J usage is TRBJ2-7; TRBD2 agrees at 10 bases. The CDR3 is made up of 15 amino acids. In germline, CDR1 is LNHDA, CDR2 SQIVND (reference sequence). Trimming cost V 5 bases and J 2 bases; bases outside gene matches: 6.

In the case of this clonotype: A read error may produce the germline difference seen at one junction end. This chain connects TRBV12-3 or TRBV12-4 to TRBJ2-7; D may correspond to TRBD1 or TRBD2 (5 bases each). The length of the CDR3 is 12 residues. CDR3 bases: TGTGCCAGCAGTCTTTCGGTAGGGGAGCGGTACTTC. It translates to CASSLSVGERYF.

The chain employs TRBV20-1 and TRBJ2-7; D possibly corresponds to TRBD2 (5 bases). CDR1 and CDR2 (germline): DFQATT, SNEGSKA (reference sequence). The germline V and J ends were trimmed by 4 bases and 1 base, with 8 bases remaining between them. The CDR3 is made up of 12 amino acids. CDR3 coding DNA: TGCAGTGCTATCGGGGTGTCCTACGAGCAGTACTTC. Its translation: CSAIGVSYEQYF.

The V call is TRBV29-1, the J call TRBJ1-2; no definite D call. Trimming pared 7 bases from V and 8 bases from J, leaving 20 bases between. Germline lookup yields CDR1 SQVTM and CDR2 ANQGSEA. The CDR3 runs 13 residues. Here the CDR3 DNA reads TGCAGCGCCAGTAGTATCCGGGTTGGCGGCTACACCTTC. Translation: CSASSIRVGGYTF. The full variable domain, completed using reference TRBV29-1 and TRBJ1-2, is SAVISQKPSRDICQRGTSLTIQCQVDSQVTMMFWYRQQPGQSLTLIATANQGSEATYESGFVIDKFPISRPNLTFSTLTVSNMSPEDSSIYLCSASSIRVGGYTFGSGTRLTVV.

This clonotype was picked up many times. The chain carries TRBV2 and TRBJ1-1, with a tentative D call TRBD1 (6 bases). Germline CDR1 reads SNHLY; CDR2 reads FYNNEI. Between the trimmed V and J ends, which lost 3 bases and 4 bases, there was a span of 15 bases. The CDR3 has 15 residues. For the CDR3, the DNA is TGTGCCAGCAGTGACCCGGGGGGCCTGAGCACTGAAGCTTTCTTT. It yields the protein CASSDPGGLSTEAFF.

This clonotype has ten or more counts. This chain connects TRBV11-2 to TRBJ1-1, with D perhaps TRBD1 (6 bases). The CDR3 has 15 residues. Germline V gives CDR1 SGHAT, CDR2 FQNNGV. The V end was cut by 3 bases, the J end by 2 bases, with 13 bases between. The CDR3 loop is CASSFGTRPNTEAFF. CDR3 DNA: TGTGCCAGCAGCTTTGGGACAAGGCCTAACACTGAAGCTTTCTTT.

V is TRBV7-9 and J is TRBJ2-2; tentative D call: TRBD1 (6 bases). Germline V CDR1 and CDR2: SEHNR, FQNEAQ (reference sequence). The CDR3 totals 15 residues. Trimming took off 8 bases at V and 0 bases at J, with 13 bases between the two ends. CDR3 sequence: CASLRGTANTGELFF. The CDR3 coding sequence is TGTGCCAGCCTTAGGGGGACGGCGAACACCGGGGAGCTGTTTTTT.

Only a few counts were recorded for this clonotype. The chain couples TRBV6-6 to TRBJ2-7; the D gene is possibly TRBD2 (6 bases). V was pared by 7 bases and J by 7 bases, with 17 bases between. Per the germline V gene, CDR1 is MNHNY and CDR2 is SVGAGI (reference sequence). The CDR3 totals 13 residues. CDR3 protein: CASTRDFESEQYF. The CDR3 DNA is TGTGCCAGCACCAGGGACTTTGAATCGGAGCAGTACTTC.